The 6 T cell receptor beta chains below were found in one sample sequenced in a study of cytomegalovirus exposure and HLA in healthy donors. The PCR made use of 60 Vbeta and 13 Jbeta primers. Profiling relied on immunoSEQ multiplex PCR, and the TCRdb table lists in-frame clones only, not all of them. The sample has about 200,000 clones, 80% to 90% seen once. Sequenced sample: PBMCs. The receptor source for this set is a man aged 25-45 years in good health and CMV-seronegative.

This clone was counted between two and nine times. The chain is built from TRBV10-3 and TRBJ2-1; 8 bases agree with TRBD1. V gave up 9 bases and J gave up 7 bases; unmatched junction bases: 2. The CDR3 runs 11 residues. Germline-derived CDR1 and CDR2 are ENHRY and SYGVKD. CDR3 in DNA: TGTGCCATTAGACAGGGGAATGAGCAGTTCTTC. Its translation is CAIRQGNEQFF.

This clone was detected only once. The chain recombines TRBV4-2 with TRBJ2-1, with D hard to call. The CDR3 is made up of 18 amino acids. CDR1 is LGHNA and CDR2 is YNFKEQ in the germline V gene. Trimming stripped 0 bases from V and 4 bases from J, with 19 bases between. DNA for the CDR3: TGTGCCAGCAGCCAAGATAGTTCGCCGGGTGACTTGTACAATGAGCAGTTCTTC. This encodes CASSQDSSPGDLYNEQFF.

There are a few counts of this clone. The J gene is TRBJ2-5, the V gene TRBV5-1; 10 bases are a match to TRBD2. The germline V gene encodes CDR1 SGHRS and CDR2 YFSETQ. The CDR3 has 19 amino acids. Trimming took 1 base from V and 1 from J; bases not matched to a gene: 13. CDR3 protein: CASSLPRVAGGRSQETQYF. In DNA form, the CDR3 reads TGCGCCAGCAGCTTGCCCCGGGTAGCGGGGGGCCGGTCCCAAGAGACCCAGTACTTC.

The CDR3 region has the DNA TGTGCCAGCAGTTACTGGACTAGTGCGACCGGGGAGCTGTTTTTT. Translating it yields CASSYWTSATGELFF. The chain uses TRBV6-5 and TRBJ2-2; TRBD2 aligns across 7 bases. CDR1 is MNHEY, CDR2 SVGAGI, per germline. CDR3 length: 15 residues. V lost 1 base and J lost 5; bases outside the gene matches: 4.

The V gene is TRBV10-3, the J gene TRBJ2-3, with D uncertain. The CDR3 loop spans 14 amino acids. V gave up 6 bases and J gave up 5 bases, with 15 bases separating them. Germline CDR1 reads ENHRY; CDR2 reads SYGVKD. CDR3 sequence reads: CAIRLTENGDTQYF. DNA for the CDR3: TGTGCCATCAGATTAACAGAGAATGGAGATACGCAGTATTTT.

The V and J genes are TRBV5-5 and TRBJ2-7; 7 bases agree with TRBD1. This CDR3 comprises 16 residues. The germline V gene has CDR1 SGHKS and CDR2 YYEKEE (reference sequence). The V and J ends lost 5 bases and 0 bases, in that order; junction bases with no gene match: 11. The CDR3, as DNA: TGTGCCAGCAGAGCCTCGGGACAGATAAACTCCTACGAGCAGTACTTC. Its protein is CASRASGQINSYEQYF.